What follows are 28 T cell receptor beta chains derived from one specimen sequenced in a study of T cell repertoires in cytomegalovirus infection (dated by TCRdb to about 2019). Reads for this sample came from an Illumina HiSeq 1500. TCRdb cleaned the public reads at Q25 with fastp, built clones with MiXCR and kept in-frame beta chains. One record per CDR3 amino acid sequence lists the most common genes and DNA. The sample table holds 560,000 or so distinct CDR3 sequences, of which about 15% were seen once. The ten largest clones take up 20% to 30% of the sample. Sequenced: CD8+ T cells from PBMCs. These receptors were obtained from a human donor in good health (CMV status not recorded). Some clones in this sample may be carry-over from other donors' samples.

The genes are TRBV4-1 and TRBJ2-2; weak D call: TRBD1 (5 bases). In germline, CDR1 is MGHRA, CDR2 YSYEKL. This CDR3 is 14 amino acids long. Trimming took 7 bases from V and 4 from J, leaving 13 bases between them. CDR3 loop: CASKDRPLTGELFF. The DNA of the CDR3 is TGCGCCAGCAAAGACAGACCCCTCACCGGGGAGCTGTTTTTT.

This clonotype was detected many times. The chain carries TRBV7-2 and TRBJ2-3; either TRBD1 or TRBD2 may fit D (6 bases each). Germline CDR1 SGHTA, CDR2 FQGNSA. Trimming cost V 5 bases and J 0 bases, with 18 bases left between them. This CDR3 comprises 17 residues. The CDR3 region is CASSPSRGLKSTDTQYF. In DNA form, the CDR3 reads TGTGCCAGCAGCCCTAGTCGGGGGCTAAAGAGCACAGATACGCAGTATTTT.

This chain uses TRBV27 with TRBJ1-1; 7 bases line up with TRBD1. The V and J ends lost 5 bases and 1 base, in that order; junction bases with no gene match: 10. The CDR3 is 16 amino acids. Germline-derived CDR1 and CDR2 are MNHEY and SMNVEV (reference sequence). CDR3 amino acids: CASSLAPGGPNTEAFF. As DNA, the CDR3 is TGTGCCAGCAGTCTGGCCCCAGGGGGTCCGAACACTGAAGCTTTCTTT.

The chain couples TRBV10-2 to TRBJ2-7; weak D call: TRBD2 (6 bases). The CDR3 is made up of 12 amino acids. Trimming removed 7 bases from V and 3 bases from J, with 10 bases in between. Germline CDR1 and CDR2: WSHSY and SAAADI. CDR3 coding DNA: TGCGCCAGCACACGGGGGAACTACGAGCAGTACTTC. Its protein product is CASTRGNYEQYF.

This clonotype was picked up a small number of times. The J gene is TRBJ2-7, the V gene TRBV27; D call uncertain. The ends were cut back, 4 bases at V and 0 bases at J, with 10 bases in the middle. The CDR3 runs 14 residues. The V gene's germline CDR1 is MNHEY and CDR2 SMNVEV (reference sequence). Written as DNA, the CDR3 is TGTGCCAGCAGTTCCGCGACCAGCTCCTACGAGCAGTACTTC. Translation: CASSSATSSYEQYF.

Concerning this clonotype itself: An end of the junction does not agree with germline; a read error may underlie this. The rearrangement joins TRBV28 to TRBJ2-7; the D gene is possibly TRBD1 (6 bases). CDR3 length: 14 amino acids. The germline V gene has CDR1 MDHEN and CDR2 SYDVKM. The CDR3 protein is CASRQEVEFYEQYF. As DNA, the CDR3 is TGTGCAAGCAGACAGGAAGTGGAATTCTACGAGCAGTACTTC.

The sample holds a few counts of this clonotype. This rearrangement joins TRBV19 to TRBJ2-3, with 10 nucleotides matching TRBD2. V dropped 4 bases and J dropped 1; count of bases not matched to a gene: 11. This CDR3 region has 18 residues. Per the germline V gene, CDR1 is LNHDA and CDR2 is SQIVND (reference sequence). The CDR3 loop reads CASSTILAGDRRTDTQYF. DNA of the CDR3: TGTGCCAGTAGTACGATCCTAGCGGGGGATAGGCGCACAGATACGCAGTATTTT.

In its sample, this clonotype was seen many times. The chain employs TRBV11-3 and TRBJ2-1, with D uncertain. Germline-derived CDR1 and CDR2 are SGHNT and YENEEA. The CDR3 totals 15 residues. Trimming stripped 5 bases from V and 2 bases from J, with 13 bases between. The CDR3 protein is CASSPQRSAYNEQFF. The CDR3 bases are TGTGCCAGCAGCCCTCAGCGAAGTGCCTACAATGAGCAGTTCTTC.

This clonotype was counted a few times. The rearrangement joins TRBV19 to TRBJ2-7; D may be TRBD2 (6 bases). V was pared by 8 bases and J by 2 bases, with 16 bases between. The CDR3 totals 14 residues. Germline V CDR1 and CDR2: LNHDA, SQIVND (reference sequence). The chain's CDR3 is CASSEGLGPYEQYF. CDR3 bases: TGTGCCAGTTCGGAGGGGTTGGGGCCCTACGAGCAGTACTTC.

The chain carries TRBV3-1 and TRBJ2-3, with 7 bases lining up with TRBD1. After removal of 7 bases from V and 4 bases from J, the junction contained 11 bases not matched to a gene. Germline V lookup: CDR1 LGHDT, CDR2 YNNKEL (reference sequence). The CDR3 has 15 residues. CDR3 in amino acids: CASTPRKGGPDTQYF. The CDR3 bases are TGTGCCAGCACCCCCAGGAAAGGGGGCCCAGATACGCAGTATTTT.

This clonotype was seen ten or more times. As DNA, the CDR3 is TGTGCCAGCAGACTCTCAGGAAAGCTCGGCACTGAAGCTTTCTTT. Translating it yields CASRLSGKLGTEAFF. The V and J genes are TRBV12-3 or TRBV12-4 and TRBJ1-1; D remains unclear. The CDR3 consists of 15 residues. The V end was cut by 6 bases, the J end by 4 bases, with 18 bases between.

The chain uses TRBV20-1 and TRBJ1-5; 9 bases align to TRBD1. Trimming cost V 0 bases and J 6 bases; bases outside gene matches: 15. The CDR3 runs 18 residues. Germline lookup yields CDR1 DFQATT and CDR2 SNEGSKA (reference sequence). This CDR3 is CSARDAGTGSGVGQPQHF. DNA for the CDR3: TGCAGTGCTAGAGACGCCGGGACAGGGTCGGGAGTTGGTCAGCCCCAGCATTTT.

This clonotype was seen only a few times. The junction and the germline gene differ at one end; a read error may be behind it. The chain couples TRBV11-2 to TRBJ2-5, with D perhaps matching TRBD2 (5 bases). Per germline, CDR1 SGHAT and CDR2 FQNNGV. This CDR3 has 14 residues. The DNA for the CDR3 is TGTGCCAGCAGCTTACAGGACTCGGAGGACCCCCATTACTTC. Amino acids: CASSLQDSEDPHYF.

This clonotype turned up a few times. The chain recombines TRBV28 with TRBJ1-6; no firm D call. Germline V gene lookup returns CDR1 MDHEN and CDR2 SYDVKM. The CDR3 length is 16 residues. Trimming cost V 2 bases and J 8 bases, with 16 bases left between them. CDR3 DNA: TGTGCCAGCAGTTTAACGGAGGAGACTAGGGATTCACCCCTCCACTTT. Its protein product is CASSLTEETRDSPLHF.

This clonotype was seen at least ten times. The V gene is TRBV19, the J gene TRBJ1-1; D is undetermined. Trimming stripped 5 bases from V and 5 bases from J, with 12 bases between. The CDR3 runs to 13 residues. Germline V lookup: CDR1 LNHDA, CDR2 SQIVND (reference sequence). The CDR3 DNA reads as TGTGCCAGTAGTTTGGGCCAACCAACTGAAGCTTTCTTT. Amino acid sequence: CASSLGQPTEAFF.

Many counts were recorded for this clonotype. The CDR3: CASSLQTGGRGTEAFF. The CDR3 DNA reads TGTGCCAGCAGCTTACAGACAGGCGGCAGGGGCACTGAAGCTTTCTTT. The V call is TRBV7-6, the J call TRBJ1-1; a weak D match, TRBD1 (6 bases). The CDR3 is 16 amino acids. The germline gives CDR1 SGHVS, CDR2 FNYEAQ. Trimming took off 2 bases at V and 4 bases at J, with 17 bases between the two ends.

This clonotype was seen ten or more times. This sequence joins TRBV12-3 or TRBV12-4 and TRBJ2-3; D gene uncertain. This CDR3 has 14 amino acids. Trimming stripped 3 bases from V and 4 bases from J, with 11 bases between. CDR3 sequence: CASSLGAGSDTQYF. The CDR3 DNA sequence: TGTGCCAGCAGTTTGGGTGCAGGATCAGATACGCAGTATTTT.

As concerns this clonotype: This sequence may be a read error, since a much larger clone differs from it by one base. The chain couples TRBV10-2 to TRBJ2-7; D remains ambiguous. V lost 5 bases and J lost 0, with 11 bases in between. The CDR3 is 14 amino acids. Germline CDR1 reads WSHSY; CDR2 reads SAAADI. This CDR3 is CASSPESFSYEQYF. The CDR3 nucleotides read TGCGCCAGCAGTCCTGAAAGCTTCTCCTACGAGCAGTACTTC.

The gene calls are TRBV9 and TRBJ2-2; D is ambiguous. Germline V lookup: CDR1 SGDLS, CDR2 YYNGEE. This CDR3 has 15 amino acids. V lost 2 bases and J 2 bases, leaving 10 bases between the germline ends. This chain's CDR3 is CASSVWLTNTGELFF. Here the CDR3 DNA reads TGTGCCAGCAGCGTCTGGCTTACCAACACCGGGGAGCTGTTTTTT.

This clonotype was picked up many times. The rearrangement links TRBV7-3 to TRBJ2-1, with D perhaps TRBD2 (6 bases). The CDR3 consists of 18 residues. With 5 bases removed from V and 9 bases from J, the gap between germline ends came to 29 bases. The germline V gene encodes CDR1 SGHTA and CDR2 FQGTGA. Written as DNA, the CDR3 is TGTGCCAGCAGCCCCGGAGGAGGGGAGGCCTGGGTGGATGGTGAGCAGTTCTTC. Its protein is CASSPGGGEAWVDGEQFF.

This clonotype was found many times. The chain couples TRBV4-1 to TRBJ1-4, with D possibly matching TRBD1 (6 bases). The CDR3 runs 16 residues. V was trimmed by 4 bases and J by 5 bases, leaving 17 bases between them. Germline values: CDR1 MGHRA, CDR2 YSYEKL. CDR3 sequence (DNA): TGCGCCAGCAGCCCCGCCGCACAGGGCGGGAATGAAAAACTGTTTTTT. It codes for CASSPAAQGGNEKLFF.

This clonotype occurred many times. The V call is TRBV7-8, the J call TRBJ1-6; D perhaps matches TRBD1 (5 bases). Germline CDR1 and CDR2: SGHVS and FQNEAQ. Between the trimmed V and J ends, which lost 4 bases and 6 bases, there was a span of 13 bases. CDR3 length equals 15 residues. The CDR3 spells CASSSSRVFNSPLHF. Written as DNA, the CDR3 is TGTGCCAGCAGCTCATCCAGGGTGTTTAATTCACCCCTCCACTTT.

This clonotype showed up many times. This chain uses TRBV27 with TRBJ2-7, with 8 bases identical to TRBD1. The CDR3 has 14 amino acids. Per germline, CDR1 MNHEY and CDR2 SMNVEV (reference sequence). V lost 0 bases to trimming and J lost 5 bases; unmatched junction nucleotides: 3. CDR3 amino acids: CASSLSAGGDEQYF. The CDR3 DNA follows: TGTGCCAGCAGTTTATCGGCAGGGGGCGACGAGCAGTACTTC.

As regards this clonotype: This is likely a read error, given that the CDR3 carries no conserved phenylalanine or tryptophan at its end. V gene TRBV12-3 or TRBV12-4 combines with J gene TRBJ2-4; D possibly uses TRBD1 or TRBD2 (5 bases each). The CDR3 extends over 16 amino acids. V lost 5 bases to trimming and J lost 2 bases, with 16 bases between them. CDR3 protein: CASSIGDGETKNIQYL. CDR3 coding DNA: TGTGCCAGCAGTATAGGGGACGGGGAGACCAAAAACATTCAGTACTTA.

This clonotype was seen a few times. V is TRBV7-9 and J is TRBJ2-5; 11 bases fit TRBD1. The ends lost 5 bases at V and 3 bases at J; junction bases unmatched: 8. This CDR3 spans 16 amino acids. The germline gives CDR1 SEHNR, CDR2 FQNEAQ (reference sequence). As DNA, the CDR3 is TGTGCCAGCAGCCACGCCAGGGGACAGGGGGAAGAGACCCAGTACTTC. The encoded protein is CASSHARGQGEETQYF. The whole variable domain, filled in from reference TRBV7-9 and TRBJ2-5, reads DTGVSQNPRHKITKRGQNVTFRCDPISEHNRLYWYRQTLGQGPEFLTYFQNEAQLEKSRLLSDRFSAERPKGSFSTLEIQRTEQGDSAMYLCASSHARGQGEETQYFGPGTRLLVL.

The sample holds one count of this clonotype. In DNA, the CDR3 is TGTGCCAGCAGTCCCACCAGGGTAGATGGCTACACCTTC. This sequence encodes CASSPTRVDGYTF. The chain carries TRBV7-4 and TRBJ1-2; maybe TRBD1 (5 bases). Germline loops: CDR1 SGHVT, CDR2 SQSDAQ. V dropped 6 bases and J dropped 6 bases, with 14 bases sitting between them. This CDR3 is built from 13 residues.

This clonotype was counted at least ten times. The junction differs from germline at one of its ends, possibly a read error. The CDR3 coding sequence is TGTGCTAGCAGCCTCGACCTGGGCGGGAGTTTTAGAGAGACCCAGTACTTC. Residues: CASSLDLGGSFRETQYF. V is TRBV7-7 and J is TRBJ2-5, with TRBD2 matching over 7 bases. This CDR3 region has 17 residues. Germline V gene sequence: CDR1 SSHAT, CDR2 FNYEAQ (reference sequence). Based on the CDR3 plus reference TRBV7-7 and TRBJ2-5, the full variable domain is GAGVSQSPRYKVTKRGQDVTLRCDPISSHATLYWYQQALGQGPEFLTYFNYEAQPDKSGLPSDRFSAERPEGSISTLTIQRTEQRDSAMYRCASSLDLGGSFRETQYFGPGTRLLVL.

This clonotype was counted only a few times. The CDR3 region has the DNA TGTGCCAGCAGCCCCTCCCCGGGGTTTAGATCCTACGAGCAGTACTTC. Translation: CASSPSPGFRSYEQYF. The rearrangement uses TRBV5-6 and TRBJ2-7, with a possible D match to TRBD2 (5 bases). V shed 4 bases and J shed 1 base, with 18 bases lying between them. CDR1 SGHDT and CDR2 YYEEEE come from the germline V gene. CDR3 size: 16 residues. The full variable domain, its missing parts supplied by reference TRBV5-6 and TRBJ2-7, is DAGVTQSPTHLIKTRGQQVTLRCSPKSGHDTVSWYQQALGQGPQFIFQYYEEEERQRGNFPDRFSGHQFPNYSSELNVNALLLGDSALYLCASSPSPGFRSYEQYFGPGTRLTVT.